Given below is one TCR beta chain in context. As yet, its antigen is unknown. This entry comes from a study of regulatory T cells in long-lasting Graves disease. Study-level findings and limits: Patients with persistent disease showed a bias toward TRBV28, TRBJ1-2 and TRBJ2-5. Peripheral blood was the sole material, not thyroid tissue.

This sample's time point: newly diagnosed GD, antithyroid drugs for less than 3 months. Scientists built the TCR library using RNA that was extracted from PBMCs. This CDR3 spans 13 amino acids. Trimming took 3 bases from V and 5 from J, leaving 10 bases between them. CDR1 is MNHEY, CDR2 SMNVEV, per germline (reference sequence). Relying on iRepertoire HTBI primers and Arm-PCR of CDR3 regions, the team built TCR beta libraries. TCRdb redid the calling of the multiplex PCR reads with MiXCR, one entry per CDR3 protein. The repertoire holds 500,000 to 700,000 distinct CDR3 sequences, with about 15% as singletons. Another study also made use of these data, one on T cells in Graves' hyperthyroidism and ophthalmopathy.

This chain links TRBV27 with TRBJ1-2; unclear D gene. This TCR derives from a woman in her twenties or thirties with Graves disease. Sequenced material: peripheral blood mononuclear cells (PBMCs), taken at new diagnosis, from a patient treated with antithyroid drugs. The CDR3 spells CASSFHSSYGYTF. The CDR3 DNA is TGTGCCAGCAGTTTCCACAGCTCGTATGGCTACACCTTC.